This is a list of T cell receptor beta chains from one sample in a study of STAT3 mutations in large granular lymphocyte leukemia. Assay: immunoSEQ multiplex PCR; the TCRdb copy retains only in-frame clones and omits some. The data show some 9,100 clones, roughly nine tenths seen once. The sample comprised peripheral blood mononuclear cells. The receptors stem from a man aged 55 to 69 with T-cell large granular lymphocyte leukemia. Some clones in this sample may be carry-over from other donors' samples. CDR3s include the opening cysteine and the closing phenylalanine or tryptophan. A D gene is named only where the DNA matches it firmly. The size entry is marked missing in some rows and otherwise reads once, few, many or a size class.

.	.	TRBV19	TRBJ2-7	TGTGCCAGTGGGGACAAATTTGGCTCCTACGAGCAGTACTTC	CASGDKFGSYEQYF
.	TRBD2	TRBV18	TRBJ2-7	TGTGCCAGCTCACCAGGGGGAGGGCCCTACGAGCAGTACTTC	CASSPGGGPYEQYF
few	TRBD2	TRBV5-6	TRBJ2-5	TGTGCCAGCAGCTTGGAGGGGCCAGCGGGACCCTGGGAGACCCAGTACTTC	CASSLEGPAGPWETQYF
.	.	TRBV28	TRBJ1-2	TGTGCCAGCAGTTTATGGGGAGGGGGTGATACTAACTATGGCTACACCTTC	CASSLWGGGDTNYGYTF
.	TRBD1	TRBV6-5	TRBJ1-2	TGTGCCTCCCAGGGGGCAGGAGGCTACACCTTC	CASQGAGGYTF
.	.	TRBV19	TRBJ2-2	TGTGCCAGTAGTATCTGGTCCGGGGAGCTGTTTTTT	CASSIWSGELFF
.	TRBD2	TRBV30	TRBJ2-1	TGTGCCTGGAGTAAGGGCGGGAGACGGGAGCAGTTCTTC	CAWSKGGRREQFF
.	.	TRBV5-1	TRBJ2-1	TGCGCCAGCAGCACCGGGACTCGGGAGCAGTTCTTC	CASSTGTREQFF
.	.	TRBV5-1	TRBJ2-1	TGCGCCAGCAGCTTGGGACGAAGCTCTCCCCGACTTAACAATGAGCAGTTCTTC	CASSLGRSSPRLNNEQFF
.	TRBD2	TRBV4-3	TRBJ2-7	TGCGCCAGCAGCCAAGCGGGGACTAGCGGGAGGAGCGAGCAGTACTTC	CASSQAGTSGRSEQYF
.	.	TRBV18	TRBJ2-5	TGTGCCAGCTCACCCCCCGGACAGCAAGAGACCCAGTACTTC	CASSPPGQQETQYF
.	TRBD2	TRBV5-1	TRBJ2-5	TGCGCCAGCAGCTTGGCTAGCGGGGACCAAGAGACCCAGTACTTC	CASSLASGDQETQYF
.	.	TRBV5-4	TRBJ2-7	TGTGCCAGCAGCCCAGAGGGGCAGGGGTTGGGCGAGCAGTACTTC	CASSPEGQGLGEQYF
.	.	TRBV5-1	TRBJ2-7	TGCGCCAGCAGCCGGGGCGAGGAGGTTTCCTACGAGCAGTACTTC	CASSRGEEVSYEQYF
.	.	TRBV25-1	TRBJ1-6	TGTGCCAGCGGATCGGATGCGAGGAATTCACCCCTCCACTTT	CASGSDARNSPLHF
.	.	TRBV7-9	TRBJ2-7	TGTGCCAGCAGCCAGTCGATTACCTACGAGCAGTACTTC	CASSQSITYEQYF
.	.	TRBV30	TRBJ1-2	TGTGCCTGGAGTCCCGGACAGCACTATGGCTACACCTTC	CAWSPGQHYGYTF
.	.	TRBV2	TRBJ2-7	TGTGCCAGCGCTAACTACGAGCAGTACTTC	CASANYEQYF